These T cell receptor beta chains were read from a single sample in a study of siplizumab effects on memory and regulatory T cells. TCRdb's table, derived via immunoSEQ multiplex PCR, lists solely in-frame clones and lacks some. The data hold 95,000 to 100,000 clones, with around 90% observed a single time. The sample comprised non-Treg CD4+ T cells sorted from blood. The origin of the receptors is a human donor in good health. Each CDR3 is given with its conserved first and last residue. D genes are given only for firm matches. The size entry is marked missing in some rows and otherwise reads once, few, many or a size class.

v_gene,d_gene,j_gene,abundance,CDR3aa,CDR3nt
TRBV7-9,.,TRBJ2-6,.,CASSPGRSGANVLTF,TGTGCCAGCAGCCCAGGGCGTTCTGGGGCCAACGTCCTGACTTTC
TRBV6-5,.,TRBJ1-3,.,CASTSTGPAGNTIYF,TGTGCCAGCACTTCAACCGGGCCAGCTGGAAACACCATATATTTT
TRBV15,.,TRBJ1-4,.,CATSRGAGATNEKLFF,TGTGCCACCAGTAGAGGGGCAGGAGCAACTAATGAAAAACTGTTTTTT
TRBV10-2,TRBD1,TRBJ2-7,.,CASVAQFTGAYEQYF,TGCGCCAGCGTGGCACAATTTACAGGGGCCTACGAGCAGTACTTC
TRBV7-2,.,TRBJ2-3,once,CASSITDTQYF,TGTGCCAGCAGCATAACAGATACGCAGTATTTT
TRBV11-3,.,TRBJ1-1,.,CASSVTVNTEAFF,TGTGCCAGCAGCGTTACAGTTAACACTGAAGCTTTCTTT
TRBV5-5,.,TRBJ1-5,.,CASSGDSSNQPQHF,TGTGCCAGCAGCGGAGACAGTAGCAATCAGCCCCAGCATTTT
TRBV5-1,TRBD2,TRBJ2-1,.,CATSRDGLAGGPSFF,TGCGCCACCAGTCGGGACGGCTTAGCGGGAGGGCCATCGTTCTTC
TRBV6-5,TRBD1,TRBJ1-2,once,CASSYGDSYGYTF,TGTGCCAGCAGTTACGGGGACAGCTATGGCTACACCTTC
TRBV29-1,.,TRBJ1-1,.,CSVARGVGTEAFF,TGCAGCGTCGCCAGGGGCGTGGGTACTGAAGCTTTCTTT
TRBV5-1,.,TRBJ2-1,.,CASSLEGINEQFF,TGCGCCAGCAGCTTGGAGGGAATCAATGAGCAGTTCTTC
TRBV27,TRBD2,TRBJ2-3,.,CASSSRLAGTTDTQYF,TGTGCCAGCAGTTCCCGACTAGCGGGGACCACAGATACGCAGTATTTT
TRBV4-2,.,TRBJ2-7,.,CASSQGPGSYEQYF,TGTGCCAGCAGCCAAGGTCCAGGCTCCTACGAGCAGTACTTC
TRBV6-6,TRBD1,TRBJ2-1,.,CASSVTGGAGPEQFF,TGTGCCAGCAGTGTGACAGGGGGCGCAGGACCTGAGCAGTTCTTC
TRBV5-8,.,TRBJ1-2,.,CASSLMGAHGYTF,TGTGCCAGCAGCTTGATGGGGGCGCATGGCTACACCTTC
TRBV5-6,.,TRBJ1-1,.,CASSVRRTEAFF,TGTGCCAGCAGCGTTAGGAGGACTGAAGCTTTCTTT
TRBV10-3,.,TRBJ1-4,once,CAISESWVANEKLFF,TGTGCCATCAGTGAGAGCTGGGTCGCTAATGAAAAACTGTTTTTT
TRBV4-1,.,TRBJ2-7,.,CASSQDGSYEQYF,TGCGCCAGCAGCCAAGACGGAAGCTACGAGCAGTACTTC
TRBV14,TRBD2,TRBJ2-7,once,CASSPSGSYEQYF,TGTGCCAGCAGCCCTAGCGGATCCTACGAGCAGTACTTC
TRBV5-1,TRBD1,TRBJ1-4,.,CASGTDGIEKLFF,TGCGCCAGCGGGACAGACGGGATTGAAAAACTGTTTTTT
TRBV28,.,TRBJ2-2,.,CASSSPRHPRRTGELFF,TGTGCCAGCAGTTCCCCTCGACACCCCCGGCGGACCGGGGAGCTGTTTTTT
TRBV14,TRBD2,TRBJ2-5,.,CASSQLAGGQETQYF,TGTGCCAGCAGCCAATTAGCGGGAGGCCAAGAGACCCAGTACTTC
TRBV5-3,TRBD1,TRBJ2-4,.,CAQGGTGCGTEYF,TGTGCCCAGGGAGGGACAGGGTGTGGTACGGAGTACTTC
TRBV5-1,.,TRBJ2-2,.,CASSSGTPWTGELFF,TGCGCCAGCAGCTCCGGGACGCCGTGGACCGGGGAGCTGTTTTTT
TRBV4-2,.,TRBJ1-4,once,CASSQDHSDEKLFF,TGTGCCAGCAGCCAAGATCACTCTGATGAAAAACTGTTTTTT
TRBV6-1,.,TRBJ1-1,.,CASSEEGLGNTEAFF,TGTGCCAGCAGTGAAGAGGGGTTGGGGAACACTGAAGCTTTCTTT
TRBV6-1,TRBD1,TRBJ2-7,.,CASSETTGNEQYF,TGTGCCAGCAGTGAAACGACAGGGAATGAGCAGTACTTC
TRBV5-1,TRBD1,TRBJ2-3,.,CASSLAPPQGTDTQYF,TGCGCCAGCAGCTTGGCACCTCCACAGGGGACAGATACGCAGTATTTT
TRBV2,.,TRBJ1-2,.,CASSGLPLGILNYGYTF,TGTGCCAGCAGTGGGCTTCCCCTAGGGATTCTAAACTATGGCTACACCTTC
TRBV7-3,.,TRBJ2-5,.,CASGRGSARETQYF,TGTGCCAGCGGTCGGGGTAGCGCTAGAGAGACCCAGTACTTC
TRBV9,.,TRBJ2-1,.,CASSPQPSLNEQFF,TGTGCCAGCAGCCCACAGCCTAGCCTCAATGAGCAGTTCTTC
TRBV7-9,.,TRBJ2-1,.,CASSSSREQFF,TGTGCCAGCAGCTCATCCCGGGAGCAGTTCTTC
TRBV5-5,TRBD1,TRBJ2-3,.,CASRTGTGVLYTQYF,TGTGCCAGCAGGACCGGGACAGGGGTCCTTTATACGCAGTATTTT
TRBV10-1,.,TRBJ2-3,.,CASRGSGPTDTQYF,TGCGCCAGCCGGGGTAGCGGTCCCACAGATACGCAGTATTTT
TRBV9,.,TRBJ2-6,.,CASSEQGSGANVLTF,TGTGCCAGCAGCGAACAGGGCTCTGGGGCCAACGTCCTGACTTTC
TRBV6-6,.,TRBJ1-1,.,CASSYGFTEAFF,TGTGCCAGCAGTTACGGGTTCACTGAAGCTTTCTTT
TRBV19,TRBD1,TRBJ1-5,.,CASSMTDRVVQPQHF,TGTGCCAGTAGTATGACAGACAGGGTTGTTCAGCCCCAGCATTTT
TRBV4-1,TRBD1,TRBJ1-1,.,CASSQDRGQSSTEAFF,TGCGCCAGCAGCCAGGACAGGGGGCAATCGAGTACTGAAGCTTTCTTT
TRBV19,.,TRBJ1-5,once,CASSIWSGEVSNQPQHF,TGTGCCAGTAGTATCTGGTCAGGGGAGGTTAGCAATCAGCCCCAGCATTTT
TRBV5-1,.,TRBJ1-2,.,CASTLGVQGTEKGGYTF,TGCGCCAGCACCTTGGGGGTTCAAGGGACGGAAAAAGGAGGCTACACCTTC
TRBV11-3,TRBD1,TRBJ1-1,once,CASSLVSGGNTEAFF,TGTGCCAGCAGCTTAGTATCAGGGGGTAACACTGAAGCTTTCTTT
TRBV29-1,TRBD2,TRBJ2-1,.,CSGGGGREYEQFF,TGCAGCGGTGGTGGCGGGAGGGAGTATGAGCAGTTCTTC
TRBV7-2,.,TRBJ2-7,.,CASSPLNGGYEQYF,TGTGCCAGCAGCCCCCTTAACGGGGGCTACGAGCAGTACTTC
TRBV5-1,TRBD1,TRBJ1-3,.,CASSLEGQYGASGNTIYF,TGCGCCAGCAGCTTGGAGGGACAGTACGGGGCTTCTGGAAACACCATATATTTT
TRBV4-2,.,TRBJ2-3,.,CASSHASVGRGSDTQYF,TGTGCCAGCAGCCACGCCTCCGTGGGGCGGGGATCAGATACGCAGTATTTT
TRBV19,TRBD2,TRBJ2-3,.,CASSIVRARTSGRDTQYF,TGTGCCAGTAGTATAGTCAGGGCCCGGACTAGCGGGAGGGATACGCAGTATTTT
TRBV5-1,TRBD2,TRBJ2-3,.,CASSLASGSGGTQYF,TGCGCCAGCAGCTTGGCTAGCGGATCGGGAGGTACGCAGTATTTT